Detailed here is one T cell receptor beta chain. This CDR3 contains 16 residues. The V gene lost 5 bases and the J gene lost 1 base, with 17 bases spanning the gap. Germline CDR1 SEHNR, CDR2 FQNEAQ (reference sequence). This PCR relied on a set of 60 Vbeta primers and 13 Jbeta primers. Data came from immunoSEQ multiplex PCR; TCRdb stores just in-frame clones and leaves some out. The sample includes 120,000 to 150,000 clones, about 86% of them seen just once. The sample is drawn from a study of cytomegalovirus exposure and HLA in healthy donors. The receptor was isolated from a man aged 35 to 55 in good health and CMV-seropositive. This sequence joins TRBV7-9 and TRBJ1-1; D gene uncertain. The sample taken for sequencing was PBMCs. CDR3 loop: CASSPAQPGTNTEAFF. Here the CDR3 DNA reads TGTGCCAGCAGCCCAGCCCAGCCGGGAACGAACACTGAAGCTTTCTTT.